The 29 T cell receptor beta chains given below trace back to one sample, sequenced in a study of T cells in Graves' hyperthyroidism and ophthalmopathy. TCR beta CDR3 regions were amplified from RNA transcripts. The TCR CDR3 first-round RT-PCR relied on the HTBI primer set. TCRdb reprocessed the multiplex PCR reads with MiXCR, giving one entry per CDR3 protein. The sample gives about 280,000 distinct CDR3 sequences, about 25% of which show up once; about a quarter is in the top ten. The sample consisted of blood. The receptors shown here come from a man aged 35 to 55 with Graves' hyperthyroidism that later progressed to Graves' ophthalmopathy.

This clonotype was seen repeatedly, ten times or more. The chain employs TRBV29-1 and TRBJ1-3; D uncertain. The V and J ends lost 8 bases and 0 bases respectively, with 5 bases between them. This CDR3 comprises 11 residues. Germline V lookup: CDR1 SQVTM, CDR2 ANQGSEA. In nucleotides, the CDR3 is TGCAGCTACAGCTCTGGAAACACCATATATTTT. Translating it yields CSYSSGNTIYF.

This clonotype was detected many times. The chain has TRBV6-1 and TRBJ1-5, with no clear D. Germline-derived CDR1 and CDR2 are MNHNS and SASEGT. V lost 3 bases and J 3 bases, leaving 9 bases between the germline ends. The CDR3 has 14 amino acids. CDR3 DNA sequence: TGTGCCAGCAGTGATTTAGGGTACAATCAGCCCCAGCATTTT. Translated, it gives CASSDLGYNQPQHF.

The rearrangement uses TRBV6-1 and TRBJ1-1; D gene ambiguous. The V gene lost 6 bases and the J gene lost 0 bases, with 8 bases spanning the gap. The germline CDR1 and CDR2 sequences are MNHNS and SASEGT. The CDR3 is made up of 13 amino acids. As DNA, the CDR3 is TGTGCCAGCAGCAAGACTCTGAACACTGAAGCTTTCTTT. It codes for CASSKTLNTEAFF.

This clonotype was picked up many times. The genes are TRBV19 and TRBJ2-7, with 7 bases that match TRBD2. The junction had 9 bases not matched to a gene; V was cut back by 2 bases and J by 2 bases. The CDR3 spans 16 residues. Germline loops: CDR1 LNHDA, CDR2 SQIVND (reference sequence). CDR3 bases: TGTGCCAGTAGTATAAGCGGGACTCACGGAGCCTACGAGCAGTACTTC. This encodes CASSISGTHGAYEQYF.

This clonotype appeared many times. The genes are TRBV13 and TRBJ2-7; D is unclear. Germline V gene sequence: CDR1 PRHDT, CDR2 FYEKMQ (reference sequence). With 2 bases removed from V and 2 bases from J, the gap between germline ends came to 16 bases. CDR3 length: 16 residues. CDR3: CASSLTLRQLTYEQYF. In nucleotides, the CDR3 is TGTGCCAGCAGCTTAACGTTACGCCAATTAACCTACGAGCAGTACTTC. Full variable domain (missing parts from reference TRBV13 and TRBJ2-7): AAGVIQSPRHLIKEKRETATLKCYPIPRHDTVYWYQQGPGQDPQFLISFYEKMQSDKGSIPDRFSAQQFSDYHSELNMSSLELGDSALYFCASSLTLRQLTYEQYFGPGTRLTVT.

This clonotype was seen repeatedly, ten times or more. The rearrangement joins TRBV12-5 to TRBJ1-1; D might be TRBD1 (5 bases). Trimming stripped 6 bases from V and 4 bases from J, with 18 bases between. CDR1 is LGHNT and CDR2 is FRNRAP in the germline V gene. This CDR3 has 15 amino acids. DNA of the CDR3: TGTGCTAGTGGACTAAAAGGCTGGGACCGCACTGAAGCTTTCTTT. It specifies CASGLKGWDRTEAFF.

At least ten counts were recorded for this clonotype. The chain carries TRBV7-8 and TRBJ1-1; TRBD1 matches at 8 bases. The CDR3 covers 17 residues. V was clipped by 4 bases and J by 1 base; unmatched bases: 11. Germline assignment: CDR1 SGHVS and CDR2 FQNEAQ. The DNA of the CDR3 is TGTGCCAGCAGCTCCTTTTTTACAGGGGGATCGAACACTGAAGCTTTCTTT. This gives the protein CASSSFFTGGSNTEAFF. Variable domain in full (rest from reference TRBV7-8 and TRBJ1-1): GAGVSQSPRYKVAKRGQDVALRCDPISGHVSLFWYQQALGQGPEFLTYFQNEAQLDKSGLPSDRFFAERPEGSVSTLKIQRTQQEDSAVYLCASSSFFTGGSNTEAFFGQGTRLTVV.

The chain joins TRBV27 to TRBJ1-5; tentative D call: TRBD1 (5 bases). Deletions cut 3 bases from V and 9 bases from J, with 18 bases between. CDR3 length equals 15 residues. Germline-derived CDR1 and CDR2 are MNHEY and SMNVEV (reference sequence). CDR3 sequence (DNA): TGTGCCAGCAGTTTCCGACCGACAGCTTTGACGCCCCAGCATTTT. The encoded protein is CASSFRPTALTPQHF.

This clonotype was recorded many times. The chain couples TRBV24-1 to TRBJ2-2; D not resolved. CDR3 length equals 13 residues. V shed 4 bases and J shed 4 bases, with 6 bases lying between them. CDR1 KGHDR and CDR2 SFDVKD come from the germline V gene. Here the CDR3 DNA reads TGTGCCACCAGTGAGGGAACCACCGGGGAGCTGTTTTTT. Translation: CATSEGTTGELFF.

The DNA of the CDR3 is TGTGCCAGCACCGCGCGAAGGGGAAACACCATATATTTT. Amino acids: CASTARRGNTIYF. The rearrangement links TRBV12-3 or TRBV12-4 to TRBJ1-3; no clear D. The CDR3 runs 13 residues. Trimming cost V 7 bases and J 4 bases, with 11 bases left between them.

This clonotype was found many times. The chain employs TRBV12-3 or TRBV12-4 and TRBJ1-5; 11 nucleotides line up with TRBD1. After removal of 3 bases from V and 4 bases from J, the junction contained 8 bases not matched to a gene. CDR3 length: 17 residues. CDR3 sequence: CASSFWTGGSRNQPQHF. DNA for the CDR3: TGTGCCAGCAGTTTTTGGACAGGGGGCTCAAGGAATCAGCCCCAGCATTTT.

This clonotype was seen repeatedly, ten times or more. The chain uses TRBV4-1 and TRBJ2-4; 12 bases are a match to TRBD1. The germline V gene encodes CDR1 MGHRA and CDR2 YSYEKL. This CDR3 is 19 amino acids long. The trim removed 4 bases at V and 1 base at J, leaving 11 bases unmatched. The chain's CDR3 is CASSPSGTGGVGAKNIQYF. CDR3 DNA: TGCGCCAGCAGCCCTTCCGGGACAGGGGGCGTTGGGGCCAAAAACATTCAGTACTTC.

This clonotype was observed many times. The chain employs TRBV11-2 and TRBJ2-5, with D hard to call. The CDR3 contains 14 residues. The germline V and J ends were trimmed by 5 bases and 3 bases, with 13 bases remaining between them. Looked up from germline, CDR1 is SGHAT and CDR2 is FQNNGV. The chain's CDR3 is CASSLNRVEETQYF. CDR3 DNA: TGTGCCAGCAGCCTAAACCGGGTTGAAGAGACCCAGTACTTC.

This chain uses TRBV19 with TRBJ1-2; no clear D. Trimming removed 5 bases at V and 6 bases at J, with 19 bases between. The CDR3 totals 15 residues. Germline CDR1 reads LNHDA; CDR2 reads SQIVND (reference sequence). In nucleotides, the CDR3 is TGTGCCAGTAGTGCCATGGACCGGACTGGCCATGGCTACACCTTC. Amino acid sequence: CASSAMDRTGHGYTF.

This clonotype was recorded at least ten times. V gene TRBV19 combines with J gene TRBJ2-2; TRBD2 aligns across 14 bases. CDR1 and CDR2 (germline): LNHDA, SQIVND (reference sequence). The J segment lost 5 bases and the V segment lost 8 bases, leaving 10 bases of the junction unmatched. This CDR3 is built from 17 residues. Here the CDR3 DNA reads TGTGCCAGTGGAGACGGGACTAGCGGGAGAAGGACCGGGGAGCTGTTTTTT. It translates to CASGDGTSGRRTGELFF. The full variable domain, completed using reference TRBV19 and TRBJ2-2, is DGGITQSPKYLFRKEGQNVTLSCEQNLNHDAMYWYRQDPGQGLRLIYYSQIVNDFQKGDIAEGYSVSREKKESFPLTVTSAQKNPTAFYLCASGDGTSGRRTGELFFGEGSRLTVL.

This chain links TRBV5-1 with TRBJ2-5, with D possibly being TRBD2 (6 bases). Trimming pared 2 bases from V and 2 bases from J, leaving 25 bases between. Germline CDR1 and CDR2: SGHRS and YFSETQ. The CDR3 runs to 19 residues. CDR3 DNA: TGCGCCAGCAGCTTAAAATCGGGAGCCGGACTCAACGCACAAGAGACCCAGTACTTC. Protein product: CASSLKSGAGLNAQETQYF.

Many counts were recorded for this clonotype. The chain is built from TRBV20-1 and TRBJ1-2, with D possibly TRBD1 on 5 matching bases. This CDR3 spans 14 amino acids. Per the germline V gene, CDR1 is DFQATT and CDR2 is SNEGSKA (reference sequence). The V end was cut by 5 bases, the J end by 4 bases, with 17 bases between. CDR3 residues: CSAGRDASVYGYTF. CDR3 DNA sequence: TGCAGTGCTGGTCGGGACGCCTCTGTCTATGGCTACACCTTC.

The table lists this clonotype with many counts. The chain is built from TRBV28 and TRBJ2-2, with D perhaps matching TRBD1 (5 bases). V lost 5 bases and J 8 bases, leaving 9 bases between the germline ends. The CDR3 has 12 residues. In germline, CDR1 is MDHEN, CDR2 SYDVKM. CDR3 sequence: CASSRGRGELFF. The CDR3 DNA reads as TGTGCCAGCAGTAGGGGAAGGGGGGAGCTGTTTTTT.

This clonotype has a count of ten or more. This chain connects TRBV5-1 to TRBJ1-2, with D possibly being TRBD1 (6 bases). Per germline, CDR1 SGHRS and CDR2 YFSETQ. Trimming removed 0 bases from V and 2 bases from J, with 14 bases in between. The CDR3 spans 16 residues. This chain's CDR3 is CASSLVDPGANYGYTF. CDR3 bases: TGCGCCAGCAGCTTGGTCGATCCAGGGGCGAACTATGGCTACACCTTC.

The chain uses TRBV27 and TRBJ1-2; unclear D gene. This CDR3 comprises 15 residues. CDR1 and CDR2 (germline): MNHEY, SMNVEV (reference sequence). Trimming removed 0 bases from V and 1 base from J, with 9 bases in between. CDR3 in DNA: TGTGCCAGCAGTTTATCGTCAGGTGGTAACTATGGCTACACCTTC. This gives the protein CASSLSSGGNYGYTF.

There are a few counts of this clonotype. V and J are TRBV6-2 or TRBV6-3 and TRBJ1-1; tentative D call: TRBD1 (5 bases). The CDR3 length is 15 residues. CDR1 is MNHEY, CDR2 SVGEGT, per germline. V lost 7 bases and J 0 bases, leaving 15 bases between the germline ends. This CDR3 is CASKKARDMNTEAFF. The CDR3 DNA is TGTGCCAGCAAAAAGGCCAGGGATATGAACACTGAAGCTTTCTTT.

This clonotype was seen repeatedly, ten times or more. The V call is TRBV12-3 or TRBV12-4, the J call TRBJ2-2; the match to TRBD2 covers 8 bases. V lost 6 bases and J lost 5; bases outside the gene matches: 2. This CDR3 contains 13 residues. The CDR3 DNA reads as TGTGCCAGCAGGACTAGCGTTACCGGGGAGCTGTTTTTT. This translates into CASRTSVTGELFF.

This clonotype appeared many times. This chain links TRBV9 with TRBJ2-6; D unclear. Trimming left V 0 bases short and J 0 bases short, with 7 bases between. This CDR3 spans 16 amino acids. Looked up from germline, CDR1 is SGDLS and CDR2 is YYNGEE. CDR3 sequence (DNA): TGTGCCAGCAGCGTAGGTACAGACTCTGGGGCCAACGTCCTGACTTTC. Protein product: CASSVGTDSGANVLTF.

This clonotype showed up many times. The chain combines TRBV5-1 with TRBJ2-7; no clear D gene. Per germline, CDR1 SGHRS and CDR2 YFSETQ. Trimming shortened V by 7 bases and J by 0 bases, and 11 bases separated the two germline ends. This CDR3 spans 13 amino acids. CDR3 DNA: TGCGCCAGCTCCGGGCTTAGCTCCTACGAGCAGTACTTC. Residues: CASSGLSSYEQYF.

This clonotype was picked up many times. This chain links TRBV9 with TRBJ2-7; 8 positions match TRBD2. V lost 0 bases and J lost 4; bases outside the gene matches: 3. Per germline, CDR1 SGDLS and CDR2 YYNGEE. The CDR3 runs 14 residues. In nucleotides, the CDR3 is TGTGCCAGCAGCGTAGAAGCGGGAGTTTACGAGCAGTACTTC. This gives the protein CASSVEAGVYEQYF.

This clonotype was counted at least ten times. For the CDR3, the DNA is TGTGCCAGCAGCCGACGATCTCCCACGGGGGACACTGAAGCTTTCTTT. This translates into CASSRRSPTGDTEAFF. The chain has TRBV14 and TRBJ1-1, with D maybe TRBD1 (5 bases). Germline CDR1 SGHDN, CDR2 FVKESK. The V end lost 4 bases, the J end lost 3 bases, and 18 bases lay between the germline ends. CDR3 length equals 16 residues.

The chain links TRBV12-3 or TRBV12-4 to TRBJ2-7; possibly TRBD1 or TRBD2 for D (5 bases each). This CDR3 has 13 residues. Trimming left V 3 bases short and J 4 bases short, with 10 bases between. This CDR3 reads CASSFGASYEQYF. The CDR3 coding sequence is TGTGCCAGCAGTTTCGGGGCCAGTTACGAGCAGTACTTC.

In its sample, this clonotype was seen many times. This chain uses TRBV10-3 with TRBJ2-7; 9 bases line up with TRBD2. Germline CDR1 and CDR2: ENHRY and SYGVKD. Unmatched junction bases numbered 6, after V lost 3 bases and J lost 3 bases. This CDR3 region has 15 residues. CDR3 bases: TGTGCCATCAGTGAAAGGCTAGCGGGAAACTACGAGCAGTACTTC. Residues: CAISERLAGNYEQYF.

This clonotype was recorded at least ten times. The rearrangement uses TRBV19 and TRBJ1-2; tentative D call: TRBD1 (5 bases). This CDR3 contains 14 residues. Per germline, CDR1 LNHDA and CDR2 SQIVND (reference sequence). V lost 3 bases to trimming and J lost 5 bases, with 13 bases between them. CDR3 protein: CASSMGTLSYGYTF. The CDR3 DNA follows: TGTGCCAGTAGTATGGGGACCTTATCATATGGCTACACCTTC.